The T cell receptor beta chain described here comes from a study of cytomegalovirus exposure and HLA in healthy donors. The PCR was carried out with 60 Vbeta primers and 13 Jbeta primers. Sequencing used immunoSEQ multiplex PCR; TCRdb keeps in-frame clones, though not all of them. Of about 140,000 clones detected, 76% appear once; the ten largest clones hold approximately 1.8%. Germline CDR1 and CDR2: SGHVS and FNYEAQ. With 2 bases clipped from V and 5 bases from J, the junction kept 3 bases outside the gene matches. There are 13 residues in the CDR3. Points from the study as a whole: Reportedly, a later analysis found an Asian-associated ancestry cluster had fewer N-insertions than the approximately 640-donor mean. Across donors, most TCRs were seen rarely, yet some public ones were widespread.

In the case of this clone: Its antigen is unidentified.

The specimen sequenced was PBMCs. This chain joins TRBV7-6 and TRBJ2-7, with 7 bases that match TRBD1. This sequence was found in a man between 35 and 55 years old in good health and CMV-seronegative. CDR3 in DNA: TGTGCCAGCAGCTTAAACAGGGGCCACGAGCAGTACTTC. Encoded protein: CASSLNRGHEQYF.